Listed here is a single T cell receptor (beta chain). Its antigen remains unidentified. Only in-frame clones appear in the TCRdb table, and some are missing; sequencing was by immunoSEQ multiplex PCR. The table records around 100,000 clones, roughly 90% of them present only once. V dropped 1 base and J dropped 2 bases, with 8 bases sitting between them. Germline assignment: CDR1 PRHDT and CDR2 FYEKMQ (reference sequence). CDR3 length: 14 residues. These data originate in a study of graft-versus-host responses after intestinal transplantation. The study's findings and limits: Among recipient marrow samples, GvH clones were found; some appeared first in ileum or blood. Graft-donor T cell macrochimerism in patients accompanied high graft-versus-host to host-versus-graft clonal ratios in allografts. The study associated peak circulating GvH clone levels with early post-transplant HvG declines.

The V gene is TRBV13, the J gene TRBJ1-2; D remains ambiguous. This receptor was obtained from a human donor who was the organ donor for an intestinal transplant. Sequences were derived from unstimulated CD4+ T cells sorted from spleen or lymph node cells, sampled before transplant. The CDR3 sequence: CASSLDAGNYGYTF. For the CDR3, the DNA is TGTGCCAGCAGCTTAGACGCGGGGAACTATGGCTACACCTTC.